The next 32 T cell receptor beta chains were all read from a single sample in a study of beta chain features in type 1 diabetes. Study conclusions and caveats: There was a moderate but significant shortening of TCRB CDR3s in all four CD4+ subsets of Type 1 diabetes patients.

No antigen has been assigned to these receptors. Every bit of the isolated RNA underwent reverse transcription, so sequencing read expressed TCRB transcripts. Libraries were prepared by immunoSEQ multiplex PCR; TCRdb keeps only in-frame clonotypes and omits some of them. The table lists hundreds of thousands of clones, about 14% of them singletons. Sequencing was carried out using naive CD4+ T cells from blood. The receptors originated from a man between 18 and 35 years old with type 1 diabetes.

The chain combines TRBV29-1 with TRBJ1-2; D is possibly TRBD1 (5 bases). Germline V lookup: CDR1 SQVTM, CDR2 ANQGSEA. V was pared by 3 bases and J by 9 bases, with 14 bases between. The CDR3 contains 12 residues. CDR3 DNA: TGCAGCGTTGATGGCCAGGGAGTACGCTACACCTTC. It is translated as CSVDGQGVRYTF.

CDR3: CASSPWTAMNTEAFF. CDR3 coding DNA: TGTGCCAGCAGCCCGTGGACAGCTATGAACACTGAAGCTTTCTTT. The chain is built from TRBV5-4 and TRBJ1-1; tentative D call: TRBD1 (6 bases). Trimming cost V 4 bases and J 0 bases, with 13 bases left between them. Germline V gives CDR1 SGHNT, CDR2 YYREEE (reference sequence). The CDR3 spans 15 residues. Full variable domain (rest looked up from reference TRBV5-4 and TRBJ1-1): ETGVTQSPTHLIKTRGQQVTLRCSSQSGHNTVSWYQQALGQGPQFIFQYYREEENGRGNFPPRFSGLQFPNYSSELNVNALELDDSALYLCASSPWTAMNTEAFFGQGTRLTVV.

In this sample, this clone turned up a few times. The chain joins TRBV5-1 to TRBJ2-2; weak D call: TRBD2 (5 bases). There are 16 residues in the CDR3. Germline CDR1 SGHRS, CDR2 YFSETQ. The V and J ends lost 2 bases and 3 bases respectively, with 14 bases between them. CDR3 nucleotides: TGCGCCAGCAGCTTAAGGGCACGGCGGGACACCGGGGAGCTGTTTTTT. Translation: CASSLRARRDTGELFF.

The chain combines TRBV19 with TRBJ2-7; no firm D call. Germline values: CDR1 LNHDA, CDR2 SQIVND (reference sequence). The CDR3 covers 15 residues. V lost 5 bases and J lost 6, with 20 bases in between. The CDR3 DNA follows: TGTGCCAGTAGTTTGGGGTCCGGGCAAAATCGCGAGCAGTACTTC. Residues: CASSLGSGQNREQYF.

V gene TRBV7-6 combines with J gene TRBJ1-6; D may be TRBD1 (5 bases). Germline V CDR1 and CDR2: SGHVS, FNYEAQ. The CDR3 is 15 residues long. Trimming stripped 4 bases from V and 5 bases from J, with 12 bases between. Here the CDR3 reads CASSSREIDNSPLHF. CDR3 DNA: TGTGCCAGCAGCTCCAGGGAGATAGATAATTCACCCCTCCACTTT.

This clone was detected a few times. The sample carries other DNA sequences with the same CDR3. The V gene is TRBV5-1, the J gene TRBJ2-7, with a tentative D call TRBD1 (6 bases). Germline lookup yields CDR1 SGHRS and CDR2 YFSETQ. Trimming shortened V by 0 bases and J by 6 bases, and 10 bases separated the two germline ends. The CDR3 loop spans 13 amino acids. CDR3 residues: CASSLAVGGEQYF. The DNA for the CDR3 is TGCGCCAGCAGCTTGGCCGTAGGGGGCGAGCAGTACTTC.

This clone was seen a few times. Other DNA sequences from this sample encode an identical CDR3 as well. This chain links TRBV9 with TRBJ1-1; maybe TRBD1 (5 bases). The CDR3 is 13 residues long. From germline, CDR1 is SGDLS and CDR2 YYNGEE. The ends were cut back, 1 base at V and 3 bases at J, with 7 bases in the middle. CDR3 bases: TGTGCCAGCAGCGTACGGGGCGACACTGAAGCTTTCTTT. It translates to CASSVRGDTEAFF.

About this clone: Other DNA sequences within the sample encode an identical CDR3. This chain connects TRBV28 to TRBJ2-7; D not resolved. This CDR3 region has 12 residues. Per germline, CDR1 MDHEN and CDR2 SYDVKM. Between the trimmed V and J ends, which lost 3 bases and 3 bases, there was a span of 6 bases. The CDR3 region has the DNA TGTGCCAGCAGTTTGTGGGGCTACGAGCAGTACTTC. Protein product: CASSLWGYEQYF.

The chain joins TRBV5-1 to TRBJ2-2, with a possible D match to TRBD1 (5 bases). Trimming pared 0 bases from V and 1 base from J, leaving 7 bases between. The germline gives CDR1 SGHRS, CDR2 YFSETQ. The CDR3 is 15 residues long. This CDR3 is CASSLGRGNTGELFF. CDR3 DNA: TGCGCCAGCAGCTTGGGAAGGGGGAACACCGGGGAGCTGTTTTTT.

J is TRBJ1-6 and V is TRBV2; D unclear. Germline V gene data show CDR1 as SNHLY and CDR2 as FYNNEI. CDR3 length: 12 amino acids. Trimming took 6 bases from V and 7 from J, leaving 7 bases between them. CDR3 DNA: TGTGCCAGCAGGGACCGAAATTCACCCCTCCACTTT. Translating gives CASRDRNSPLHF.

This clone appeared a few times. The J gene is TRBJ1-2, the V gene TRBV9; 7 bases line up with TRBD1. V lost 4 bases and J lost 5; bases outside the gene matches: 11. Germline V gene sequence: CDR1 SGDLS, CDR2 YYNGEE. The length of the CDR3 is 15 residues. This CDR3 is CASSPAGTVPYGYTF. The CDR3 nucleotides read TGTGCCAGCAGCCCCGCCGGGACAGTTCCTTATGGCTACACCTTC. Full variable domain (missing parts from reference TRBV9 and TRBJ1-2): DSGVTQTPKHLITATGQRVTLRCSPRSGDLSVYWYQQSLDQGLQFLIQYYNGEERAKGNILERFSAQQFPDLHSELNLSSLELGDSALYFCASSPAGTVPYGYTFGSGTRLTVV.

This clone was detected a few times. The chain joins TRBV9 to TRBJ1-4; D unresolved. V was pared by 2 bases and J by 4 bases, with 6 bases between. The germline gives CDR1 SGDLS, CDR2 YYNGEE. The CDR3 is 13 amino acids. CDR3 sequence (DNA): TGTGCCAGCAGCGTCAGGCTTAATGAAAAACTGTTTTTT. Its protein product is CASSVRLNEKLFF.

The V gene is TRBV15, the J gene TRBJ1-2; D gene unclear. Germline-derived CDR1 and CDR2 are LNHNV and YYDKDF (reference sequence). The CDR3 length is 14 residues. Trimming took off 1 base at V and 2 bases at J, with 8 bases between the two ends. This CDR3 reads CATSRAAPNYGYTF. The CDR3, as DNA: TGTGCCACCAGCAGAGCGGCTCCCAACTATGGCTACACCTTC.

This rearrangement joins TRBV6-5 to TRBJ2-1; TRBD1 matches at 7 bases. The germline V gene encodes CDR1 MNHEY and CDR2 SVGAGI. V lost 5 bases to trimming and J lost 13 bases; unmatched junction nucleotides: 8. There are 12 residues in the CDR3. CDR3: CASSQRGLGQFF. As DNA, the CDR3 is TGTGCCAGCAGTCAAAGGGGGCTTGGTCAGTTCTTC.

V is TRBV7-9 and J is TRBJ1-2, with D tentatively TRBD1 (5 bases). Germline V gene lookup returns CDR1 SEHNR and CDR2 FQNEAQ (reference sequence). The CDR3 length is 14 residues. The V and J ends lost 5 bases and 2 bases respectively, with 12 bases between them. CDR3 nucleotides: TGTGCCAGCAGCCCGTGGACATCCAACTATGGCTACACCTTC. Translating it yields CASSPWTSNYGYTF.

A few counts support this clone. The CDR3 region has the DNA TGTGCCACCAGCAGGGGCCAGGGTCCATCCTACGAGCAGTACTTC. This translates into CATSRGQGPSYEQYF. This sequence joins TRBV15 and TRBJ2-7; possibly TRBD1 for D (5 bases). The CDR3 totals 15 residues. Germline-derived CDR1 and CDR2 are LNHNV and YYDKDF (reference sequence). Trimming stripped 3 bases from V and 1 base from J, with 13 bases between.

The chain recombines TRBV5-4 with TRBJ2-5; TRBD1 matches at 7 bases. Germline values: CDR1 SGHNT, CDR2 YYREEE (reference sequence). This CDR3 is built from 14 residues. With 3 bases clipped from V and 1 base from J, the junction kept 3 bases outside the gene matches. Written as DNA, the CDR3 is TGTGCCAGCAGCTCGTGGACAGGCCAAGAGACCCAGTACTTC. Residues: CASSSWTGQETQYF.

V is TRBV28 and J is TRBJ1-1; TRBD1 matches 8 bases. Germline V lookup: CDR1 MDHEN, CDR2 SYDVKM. The CDR3 loop spans 14 amino acids. V lost 4 bases and J lost 8; bases outside the gene matches: 9. The DNA for the CDR3 is TGTGCCAGCAGTTCACAGGGGGAGAACGGAGAAGCTTTCTTT. It codes for CASSSQGENGEAFF.

This clone was observed a few times. The chain carries TRBV28 and TRBJ1-2; TRBD1 might be the D (6 bases). V lost 1 base, J lost 4 bases, and 10 bases lay in between. This CDR3 has 14 amino acids. Germline CDR1 and CDR2: MDHEN and SYDVKM. DNA of the CDR3: TGTGCCAGCAGTTTATCCCAGGGGACCTATGGCTACACCTTC. It specifies CASSLSQGTYGYTF.

This clone was counted between two and nine times. The chain links TRBV7-2 to TRBJ1-5; 8 bases fit TRBD1. Germline-derived CDR1 and CDR2 are SGHTA and FQGNSA. The trim removed 5 bases at V and 4 bases at J, leaving 7 bases unmatched. The CDR3 has 15 amino acids. The CDR3, as DNA: TGTGCCAGCAGCGCTACGACAGGGGCGAATCAGCCCCAGCATTTT. Protein sequence: CASSATTGANQPQHF.

J is TRBJ1-2 and V is TRBV30; 10 positions agree with TRBD1. V lost 3 bases and J lost 2; bases outside the gene matches: 6. This CDR3 is 15 amino acids long. Germline assignment: CDR1 GTSNPN and CDR2 SVGIG (reference sequence). The DNA for the CDR3 is TGTGCCTGGAGGACCGGGACAGGGGAAAACTATGGCTACACCTTC. Translated, it gives CAWRTGTGENYGYTF.

The rearrangement joins TRBV5-8 to TRBJ1-1; TRBD1 aligns across 9 bases. The germline V gene encodes CDR1 SGHTS and CDR2 YDEGEE. The CDR3 is 17 residues long. V shed 4 bases and J 0 bases; nucleotides not matched to a gene: 10. The CDR3 DNA sequence: TGTGCCAGCAGCCGGATTACAGGGGGCGGAATGAACACTGAAGCTTTCTTT. It codes for CASSRITGGGMNTEAFF.

J is TRBJ1-2 and V is TRBV5-6, with D hard to call. This CDR3 has 15 residues. Germline V gene data show CDR1 as SGHDT and CDR2 as YYEEEE. V gave up 4 bases and J gave up 2 bases, with 15 bases separating them. The CDR3 nucleotides read TGTGCCAGCAGCACCCGTCCCTCCGGAAACTATGGCTACACCTTC. Its protein is CASSTRPSGNYGYTF. Complete variable domain (other parts from reference TRBV5-6 and TRBJ1-2): DAGVTQSPTHLIKTRGQQVTLRCSPKSGHDTVSWYQQALGQGPQFIFQYYEEEERQRGNFPDRFSGHQFPNYSSELNVNALLLGDSALYLCASSTRPSGNYGYTFGSGTRLTVV.

V gene TRBV29-1 combines with J gene TRBJ2-7; a weak D match, TRBD2 (6 bases). V was clipped by 7 bases and J by 2 bases, with 15 bases between them. Germline assignment: CDR1 SQVTM and CDR2 ANQGSEA. The CDR3 contains 13 residues. This CDR3 reads CSATTRFTYEQYF. The CDR3 coding sequence is TGCAGCGCTACGACTAGGTTCACCTACGAGCAGTACTTC.

The chain has TRBV7-9 and TRBJ2-3; D unclear. V was shortened by 5 bases and J by 3 bases, with 9 bases between the two germline ends. Germline CDR1 reads SEHNR; CDR2 reads FQNEAQ (reference sequence). The CDR3 totals 13 residues. The CDR3 DNA reads TGTGCCAGCAGCCGCCTTTTGACAGATACGCAGTATTTT. Translation gives CASSRLLTDTQYF.

There are a few counts of this clone. The chain links TRBV30 to TRBJ1-2; 9 nucleotides line up with TRBD1. V lost 4 bases, J lost 6 bases, and 9 bases stayed unmatched. This CDR3 is 14 amino acids long. In germline, CDR1 is GTSNPN, CDR2 SVGIG (reference sequence). CDR3 in DNA: TGTGCCTGGATTACGACAGGGGGTGTCCATGGCTACACCTTC. This translates into CAWITTGGVHGYTF.

J is TRBJ2-3 and V is TRBV21-1; the listed D gene, TRBD2, was not tested against the DNA. TRBV21-1 is assigned pseudogene status. This CDR3 comprises 17 residues. CDR3 sequence reads: CASSKEGASGEPDTQYF. As DNA, the CDR3 is TGTGCCAGCAGCAAAGAGGGGGCTAGCGGGGAGCCAGATACGCAGTATTTT.

The V call is TRBV28, the J call TRBJ2-7; no clear D gene. The CDR3 totals 14 residues. V dropped 1 base and J dropped 5 bases, with 12 bases sitting between them. Germline CDR1 is MDHEN and CDR2 is SYDVKM. CDR3 residues: CASSLSLWVDEQYF. CDR3 bases: TGTGCCAGCAGTTTATCCCTCTGGGTTGACGAGCAGTACTTC.

The chain employs TRBV4-1 and TRBJ2-5, with 8 bases identical to TRBD2. This CDR3 is 18 amino acids long. J lost 9 bases, V lost 2 bases, and 20 bases had no gene match. From germline, CDR1 is MGHRA and CDR2 YSYEKL. Here the CDR3 reads CASSQLALAGGPEGAQYF. The CDR3 nucleotides are TGCGCCAGCAGCCAACTCGCCCTGGCGGGAGGCCCTGAAGGGGCCCAGTACTTC.

This clone has a handful of counts. In nucleotides, the CDR3 is TGTGCCAGCAGTAGTACAGGAGATTCCTACGAGCAGTACTTC. Translation gives CASSSTGDSYEQYF. V usage is TRBV27 and J usage is TRBJ2-7, with D possibly TRBD1 on 5 matching bases. Trimming removed 5 bases at V and 1 base at J, with 12 bases between. CDR1 is MNHEY and CDR2 is SMNVEV in the germline V gene (reference sequence). The CDR3 contains 14 residues.

This clone turned up a few times. This chain joins TRBV14 and TRBJ2-1; the D gene is possibly TRBD2 (6 bases). CDR3 length: 14 amino acids. Germline V gene data show CDR1 as SGHDN and CDR2 as FVKESK. V shed 11 bases and J shed 1 base, with 15 bases lying between them. The CDR3 DNA reads as TGTGCCTCCAGGAGGGGATTGTCCTACAATGAGCAGTTCTTC. The encoded protein is CASRRGLSYNEQFF.

The V and J genes are TRBV9 and TRBJ1-6; D call uncertain. Trimming cost V 7 bases and J 4 bases, with 9 bases left between them. The germline V gene has CDR1 SGDLS and CDR2 YYNGEE. This CDR3 has 13 amino acids. This chain's CDR3 is CASGRVYNSPLHF. The DNA for the CDR3 is TGTGCCAGCGGCAGAGTATATAATTCACCCCTCCACTTT.